A single sample is the source of the 26 T cell receptor beta chains below, sequenced in a study of neurological immune-mediated disorders. Each CDR3 protein is one row after TCRdb ran MiXCR on the 5' RACE reads. Of about 24,000 distinct CDR3 sequences listed, about 13% are singletons. As to time point: technical triplicate 1. The sample taken for sequencing was CD4+ T cells from blood. Receptors originate from a female donor with HTLV-1-associated myelopathy (HAM/TSP).

The genes are TRBV4-2 and TRBJ1-3; no firm D call. From germline, CDR1 is LGHNA and CDR2 YNFKEQ. V lost 4 bases and J lost 0, with 13 bases in between. The CDR3 spans 16 residues. The CDR3: CASSRIGRFSGNTIYF. The CDR3 DNA reads TGTGCCAGCAGCCGCATAGGACGGTTCTCTGGAAACACCATATATTTT.

This clonotype has more than one count but fewer than ten. J is TRBJ1-5 and V is TRBV27; D not resolved. CDR1 is MNHEY and CDR2 is SMNVEV in the germline V gene (reference sequence). Trimming cost V 6 bases and J 4 bases, with 7 bases left between them. The CDR3 runs to 12 residues. In DNA form, the CDR3 reads TGTGCCAGCAGGGGCCAGAATCAGCCCCAGCATTTT. Translating gives CASRGQNQPQHF.

The rearrangement uses TRBV5-4 and TRBJ2-1; D call uncertain. CDR1 and CDR2 (germline): SGHNT, YYREEE (reference sequence). CDR3 size: 14 residues. V was clipped by 5 bases and J by 0 bases, with 9 bases between them. The CDR3 region is CASSAASSYNEQFF. For the CDR3, the DNA is TGTGCCAGCAGTGCAGCGAGCTCCTACAATGAGCAGTTCTTC.

This clonotype is labeled as medium-sized. The chain recombines TRBV28 with TRBJ2-7; D may be TRBD2 (5 bases). There are 16 residues in the CDR3. Trimming shortened V by 2 bases and J by 0 bases, and 14 bases separated the two germline ends. Germline CDR1 reads MDHEN; CDR2 reads SYDVKM. CDR3 protein: CASSLVGSGISYEQYF. DNA of the CDR3: TGTGCCAGCAGTTTAGTGGGTTCGGGGATCTCCTACGAGCAGTACTTC.

This clonotype was observed many times. The chain links TRBV5-1 to TRBJ1-2; D is undetermined. This CDR3 is 15 amino acids long. The germline V and J ends were trimmed by 3 bases and 3 bases, with 15 bases remaining between them. CDR1 and CDR2 (germline): SGHRS, YFSETQ. Here the CDR3 DNA reads TGCGCCAGCAGCTCGGGAGGCTCCGGGGACTATGGCTACACCTTC. Its protein is CASSSGGSGDYGYTF. The variable domain in full, completed from reference TRBV5-1 and TRBJ1-2, reads KAGVTQTPRYLIKTRGQQVTLSCSPISGHRSVSWYQQTPGQGLQFLFEYFSETQRNKGNFPGRFSGRQFSNSRSEMNVSTLELGDSALYLCASSSGGSGDYGYTFGSGTRLTVV.

This clonotype was observed many times. The genes are TRBV20-1 and TRBJ2-4; D is uncertain. Germline V gene sequence: CDR1 DFQATT, CDR2 SNEGSKA (reference sequence). V was pared by 3 bases and J by 3 bases, with 15 bases between. This CDR3 has 15 amino acids. The CDR3 sequence is CSARAGIFGKNIQYF. CDR3 sequence (DNA): TGCAGTGCTAGGGCTGGGATTTTCGGCAAAAACATTCAGTACTTC.

This clonotype was recorded at least ten times. The CDR3 DNA reads as TGTGCCAGCAGCCCATCGACAGGGGGTGAAAAACTGTTTTTT. Translating it yields CASSPSTGGEKLFF. The rearrangement joins TRBV5-5 to TRBJ1-4, with 9 nucleotides matching TRBD1. The CDR3 contains 14 residues. Trimming took 4 bases from V and 7 from J; bases not matched to a gene: 5. The germline V gene encodes CDR1 SGHKS and CDR2 YYEKEE (reference sequence).

In its sample, this clonotype was seen many times. The chain employs TRBV6-5 and TRBJ1-2; the D gene is possibly TRBD1 (5 bases). CDR1 MNHEY and CDR2 SVGAGI come from the germline V gene. CDR3 length equals 15 residues. Trimming pared 6 bases from V and 0 bases from J, leaving 14 bases between. CDR3 DNA: TGTGCCAGCAGACCTAAGGCGACAGCTAACTATGGCTACACCTTC. The encoded protein is CASRPKATANYGYTF.

In DNA, the CDR3 is TGCAGCGCCGATAGGATAGCGGGAGATATGGAGACCCAGTACTTC. This gives the protein CSADRIAGDMETQYF. This chain joins TRBV29-1 and TRBJ2-5; 9 nucleotides align to TRBD2. Germline assignment: CDR1 SQVTM and CDR2 ANQGSEA. The CDR3 has 15 amino acids. J gave up 5 bases and V 7 bases, and 14 bases lay outside the gene matches. Supplemented by reference TRBV29-1 and TRBJ2-5, the full variable domain reads SAVISQKPSRDICQRGTSLTIQCQVDSQVTMMFWYRQQPGQSLTLIATANQGSEATYESGFVIDKFPISRPNLTFSTLTVSNMSPEDSSIYLCSADRIAGDMETQYFGPGTRLLVL.

This clonotype is categorized as medium-sized. The chain is built from TRBV28 and TRBJ2-5; 7 bases agree with TRBD1. The junction had 9 bases not matched to a gene; V was cut back by 4 bases and J by 4 bases. This CDR3 comprises 15 residues. Germline CDR1 and CDR2: MDHEN and SYDVKM. DNA for the CDR3: TGTGCCAGCAGTTCTAATCGGGCAGGGGGAGAGACCCAGTACTTC. Protein product: CASSSNRAGGETQYF.

The sample holds many counts of this clonotype. V gene TRBV5-1 combines with J gene TRBJ2-7; D remains unclear. Germline CDR1 is SGHRS and CDR2 is YFSETQ. Trimming took off 2 bases at V and 7 bases at J, with 13 bases between the two ends. The CDR3 spans 13 residues. This chain's CDR3 is CASSLGNGQEQYF. The DNA of the CDR3 is TGCGCCAGCAGCTTAGGGAATGGCCAGGAGCAGTACTTC.

This clonotype was recorded at least ten times. This chain's CDR3 is CASSQESGTGYGYTF. The CDR3 nucleotides are TGCGCCAGCAGCCAAGAATCCGGGACAGGTTATGGCTACACCTTC. The chain carries TRBV4-1 and TRBJ1-2, with TRBD1 identical over 8 bases. The CDR3 runs to 15 residues. Trimming at V came to 0 bases and at J to 5 bases, leaving 5 bases not matched to a gene. From germline, CDR1 is MGHRA and CDR2 YSYEKL.

This clonotype was found many times. The chain has TRBV10-3 and TRBJ1-4; 7 nucleotides match TRBD1. V dropped 10 bases and J dropped 0; count of bases not matched to a gene: 2. The CDR3 sequence is 13 residues long. The germline CDR1 and CDR2 sequences are ENHRY and SYGVKD. The CDR3 DNA is TGTGCCAGTCAGGGGGCAACTAATGAAAAACTGTTTTTT. This encodes CASQGATNEKLFF.

This clonotype was seen more than once but under ten times. V gene TRBV2 combines with J gene TRBJ1-2; D not certain. The CDR3 runs to 15 residues. The V end was cut by 5 bases, the J end by 6 bases, with 19 bases between. In germline, CDR1 is SNHLY, CDR2 FYNNEI. CDR3 sequence: CASSSSGDSVDGYTF. CDR3 in DNA: TGTGCCAGCAGTAGTTCGGGAGATAGTGTCGATGGCTACACCTTC.

This clonotype has ten or more counts. The CDR3 sequence is CASSQLSTDTQYF. For the CDR3, the DNA is TGCGCCAGCAGCCAACTAAGCACAGATACGCAGTATTTT. The gene calls are TRBV4-3 and TRBJ2-3; D gene uncertain. Trimming cost V 2 bases and J 0 bases, with 3 bases left between them. This CDR3 spans 13 amino acids. Germline V CDR1 and CDR2: LGHNA, YSLEER.

Ten or more counts support this clonotype. V and J are TRBV5-1 and TRBJ1-1, with TRBD1 as a possible D gene (5 bases). The CDR3 contains 14 residues. The germline CDR1 and CDR2 sequences are SGHRS and YFSETQ. V was pared by 1 base and J by 3 bases, with 10 bases between. The CDR3 sequence is CASSLMGGDTEAFF. CDR3 sequence (DNA): TGCGCCAGCAGCTTGATGGGGGGGGACACTGAAGCTTTCTTT.

This clonotype was found many times. The chain recombines TRBV29-1 with TRBJ1-1; 11 nucleotides line up with TRBD1. The V and J ends lost 8 bases and 5 bases, in that order; junction bases with no gene match: 7. Per germline, CDR1 SQVTM and CDR2 ANQGSEA. This CDR3 has 13 residues. CDR3 bases: TGCAGCATAGGACAGGGGGCGGGAACTGAAGCTTTCTTT. It yields the protein CSIGQGAGTEAFF.

This clonotype was counted many times. V usage is TRBV24-1 and J usage is TRBJ2-3; TRBD2 aligns across 12 bases. This CDR3 contains 18 residues. CDR1 and CDR2 from the germline V gene are KGHDR and SFDVKD. The junction had 6 bases not matched to a gene; V was cut back by 3 bases and J by 0 bases. CDR3 amino acids: CATSDPGLAGPSTDTQYF. CDR3 sequence (DNA): TGTGCCACCAGTGATCCGGGACTAGCGGGTCCTAGCACAGATACGCAGTATTTT.

At least ten counts were recorded for this clonotype. V and J are TRBV28 and TRBJ1-3, with unresolved D. The germline gives CDR1 MDHEN, CDR2 SYDVKM. There are 15 residues in the CDR3. Trimming pared 6 bases from V and 4 bases from J, leaving 16 bases between. CDR3 nucleotides: TGTGCCAGCAGAAGCCCACCAGGCGGAGGAAACACCATATATTTT. Its protein is CASRSPPGGGNTIYF.

This clonotype showed up many times. The chain recombines TRBV2 with TRBJ2-7, with 8 bases matching TRBD1. CDR1 and CDR2 from the germline V gene are SNHLY and FYNNEI. V gave up 6 bases and J gave up 3 bases; unmatched junction bases: 10. This CDR3 has 15 amino acids. The CDR3 loop is CASRERTGKSYEQYF. In DNA form, the CDR3 reads TGTGCCAGCAGGGAACGGACAGGGAAAAGCTACGAGCAGTACTTC.

This clonotype has at least ten counts. The chain recombines TRBV5-1 with TRBJ2-7, with 10 bases lining up with TRBD2. This CDR3 has 14 residues. Per germline, CDR1 SGHRS and CDR2 YFSETQ. J lost 2 bases, V lost 8 bases, and 7 bases had no gene match. CDR3 amino acids: CASGKRGGPYEQYF. CDR3 bases: TGCGCCAGTGGGAAGCGGGGGGGGCCCTACGAGCAGTACTTC.

The chain uses TRBV3-1 and TRBJ2-1, with D perhaps matching TRBD2 (6 bases). Germline V gene lookup returns CDR1 LGHDT and CDR2 YNNKEL (reference sequence). V lost 3 bases and J lost 11, with 26 bases in between. The CDR3 runs to 17 residues. CDR3 DNA sequence: TGTGCCAGCAGCCATGGGGGTAGCGAGCGGGTTACAATGAAGCAGTTCTTC. It codes for CASSHGGSERVTMKQFF.

This clonotype was detected many times. The rearrangement uses TRBV20-1 and TRBJ2-1, with D perhaps TRBD1 (5 bases). Trimming removed 5 bases at V and 4 bases at J, with 18 bases between. The CDR3 runs to 15 residues. Germline CDR1 DFQATT, CDR2 SNEGSKA (reference sequence). The CDR3 is CSARFTGAAYNEQFF. For the CDR3, the DNA is TGCAGTGCTCGATTTACTGGGGCTGCTTACAATGAGCAGTTCTTC.

The sample holds many counts of this clonotype. The V call is TRBV5-1, the J call TRBJ2-7; D perhaps matches TRBD1 (6 bases). Germline CDR1 and CDR2: SGHRS and YFSETQ. With 0 bases removed from V and 5 bases from J, the gap between germline ends came to 12 bases. The CDR3 sequence is 14 residues long. The CDR3 DNA reads TGCGCCAGCAGCTTGGCGGACAGCGACGACGAGCAGTACTTC. Translated, it gives CASSLADSDDEQYF.

This clonotype has ten or more counts. The CDR3 DNA reads TGTGCCAGCAGTTTCCAGGGGTACACCTTC. This sequence encodes CASSFQGYTF. V usage is TRBV12-3 or TRBV12-4 and J usage is TRBJ1-2; D possibly corresponds to TRBD1 (6 bases). The CDR3 extends over 10 amino acids. V was clipped by 3 bases and J by 11 bases, with 7 bases between them.

The table lists this clonotype with many counts. A much larger clone lies a single base off, so this may be a read error. J is TRBJ2-5 and V is TRBV20-1; TRBD2 matches at 10 bases. Germline V CDR1 and CDR2: DFQATT, SNEGSKA (reference sequence). Trimming cost V 4 bases and J 7 bases; bases outside gene matches: 12. The CDR3 length is 15 residues. The CDR3 nucleotides read TGCAGTGCTACCCTGGGACTAGCGCCGGATGGGACCCAGTACTTC. This encodes CSATLGLAPDGTQYF.